The source of this T cell receptor beta chain is a study of human T cells and chemical hapten exposure. This clonotype was seen at least ten times. TCRdb used MiXCR to reprocess the RACE reads, holding one entry per CDR3 protein. The repertoire consists of some 400,000 distinct CDR3 sequences, with 4.8% occurring once and the leading ten covering 2% to 2.5%. This CDR3 is 15 amino acids long. Germline V CDR1 and CDR2: SGHTA, FQGNSA. V lost 0 bases, J lost 5 bases, and 13 bases lay in between. The time point was: patch test 1, 2 weeks after DPC sensitization. Treatment denoted: therapeutic diphenylcyclopropenone sensitization with weekly scalp DPC.

The specimen comprised whole blood, sampled in connection with sensitization to the hapten diphenylcyclopropenone (DPC). V is TRBV7-2 and J is TRBJ2-5, with D unclear. The clonotype was recovered from a woman aged 45-60 years with alopecia areata. Some clones in this sample may be carry-over from other donors' samples. The CDR3 is CASSLARLGSETQYF. The CDR3 coding sequence is TGTGCCAGCAGCTTAGCGCGCCTAGGTTCGGAGACCCAGTACTTC.